The clone carrying this T cell receptor beta chain was seen just once. The record originates from a study of blood T cell repertoires in COVID-19. Source study methods: Amplified reference gene primers provided the basis for estimating nucleated cell counts. Produced via immunoSEQ multiplex PCR; TCRdb's table is partial and in-frame only. The V and J calls and clone size are taken from that table; D and trimming were inferred from the DNA. The data hold 390,000 or so clones, with around 90% observed a single time. CDR1 is MDHEN and CDR2 is SYDVKM in the germline V gene. Between the trimmed V and J ends, which lost 6 bases and 1 base, there was a span of 16 bases. The CDR3 is 15 residues long.

Sequenced sample: peripheral blood. This receptor was identified in a man aged 18 to 30 with active or convalescent COVID-19. The chain has TRBV28 and TRBJ2-7; weak D call: TRBD1 (6 bases). CDR3 loop: CASRTNRAPSYEQYF. CDR3 DNA: TGTGCCAGCAGAACCAACAGGGCCCCGTCCTACGAGCAGTACTTC.